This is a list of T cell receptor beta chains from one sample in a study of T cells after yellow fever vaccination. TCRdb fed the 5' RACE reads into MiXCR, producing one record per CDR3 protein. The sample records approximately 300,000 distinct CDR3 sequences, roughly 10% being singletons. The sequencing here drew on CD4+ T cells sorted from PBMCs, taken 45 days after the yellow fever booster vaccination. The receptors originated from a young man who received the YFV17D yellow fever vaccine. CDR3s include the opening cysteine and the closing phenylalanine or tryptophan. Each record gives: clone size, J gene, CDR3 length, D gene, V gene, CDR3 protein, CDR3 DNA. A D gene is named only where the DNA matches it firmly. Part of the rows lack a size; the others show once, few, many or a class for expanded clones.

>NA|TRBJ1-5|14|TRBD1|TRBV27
CASSLSDRGQPQHF
TGTGCCAGCAGTTTGTCGGACAGGGGACAGCCCCAGCATTTT
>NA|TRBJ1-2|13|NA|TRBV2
CASSERQVMGYTF
TGTGCCAGCAGTGAAAGGCAGGTGATGGGCTACACCTTC
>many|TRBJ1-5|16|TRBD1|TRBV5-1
CASSPGTDFSNQPQHF
TGCGCCAGCAGCCCGGGGACAGATTTTAGCAATCAGCCCCAGCATTTT
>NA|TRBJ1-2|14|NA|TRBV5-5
CASSPQGPNYGYTF
TGTGCCAGCAGCCCACAGGGTCCAAACTATGGCTACACCTTC
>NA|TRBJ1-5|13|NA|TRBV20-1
CSGQGSSNQPQHF
TGCAGTGGGCAGGGGAGTAGCAATCAGCCCCAGCATTTT
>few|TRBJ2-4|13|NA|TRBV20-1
CSATYVGVDIQYF
TGCAGTGCTACATACGTAGGGGTGGACATTCAGTACTTC
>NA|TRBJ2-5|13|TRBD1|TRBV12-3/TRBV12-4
CASSRDSGETQYF
TGTGCCAGCAGTCGGGACAGCGGAGAGACCCAGTACTTC
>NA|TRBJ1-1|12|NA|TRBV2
CASQGWGTEAFF
TGTGCCAGCCAGGGTTGGGGCACTGAAGCTTTCTTT
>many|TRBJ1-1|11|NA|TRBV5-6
CASSLWTEAFF
TGTGCCAGCAGCTTGTGGACTGAAGCTTTCTTT
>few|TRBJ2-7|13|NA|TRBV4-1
CASSQDWGSQEYF
TGCGCCAGCAGCCAAGATTGGGGCAGCCAAGAGTACTTC
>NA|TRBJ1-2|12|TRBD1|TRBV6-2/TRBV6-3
CASSRDRYGYTF
TGTGCCAGCAGTCGGGACAGATATGGCTACACCTTC
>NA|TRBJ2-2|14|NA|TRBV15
CATSRQGSAGELFF
TGTGCCACCAGCAGACAGGGAAGTGCCGGGGAGCTGTTTTTT
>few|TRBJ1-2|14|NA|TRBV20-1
CSATESTLNYGYTF
TGCAGTGCTACCGAATCGACACTGAACTATGGCTACACCTTC
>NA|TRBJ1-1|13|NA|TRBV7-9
CASSRRGEERAFF
TGTGCCAGCAGCAGGAGAGGGGAGGAGAGGGCTTTCTTT
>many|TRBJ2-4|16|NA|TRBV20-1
CSATDPSSTAKNIQYF
TGCAGTGCTACCGACCCCTCTTCCACGGCCAAAAACATTCAGTACTTC
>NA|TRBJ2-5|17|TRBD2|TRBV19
CASSRFGGGAGAETQYF
TGTGCCAGTAGCCGCTTCGGCGGGGGGGCCGGAGCCGAGACCCAGTACTTC
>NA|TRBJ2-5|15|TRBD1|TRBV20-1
CSASPRQGGQGPQYF
TGCAGTGCTAGCCCGAGACAGGGGGGCCAAGGTCCCCAGTACTTC
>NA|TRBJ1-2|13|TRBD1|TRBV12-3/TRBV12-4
CASSVHRGDGYTF
TGTGCCAGCAGTGTCCACAGGGGGGATGGCTACACCTTC